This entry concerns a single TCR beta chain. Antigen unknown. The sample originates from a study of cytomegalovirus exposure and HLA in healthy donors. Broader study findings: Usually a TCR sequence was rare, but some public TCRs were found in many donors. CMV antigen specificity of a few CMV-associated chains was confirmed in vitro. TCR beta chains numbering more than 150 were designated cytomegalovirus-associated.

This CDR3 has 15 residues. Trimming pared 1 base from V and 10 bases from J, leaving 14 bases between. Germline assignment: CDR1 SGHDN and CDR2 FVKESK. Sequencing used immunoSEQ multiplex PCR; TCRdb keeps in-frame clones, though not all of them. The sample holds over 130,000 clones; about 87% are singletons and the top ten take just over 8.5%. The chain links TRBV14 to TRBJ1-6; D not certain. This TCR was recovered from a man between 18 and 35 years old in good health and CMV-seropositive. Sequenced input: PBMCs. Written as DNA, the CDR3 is TGTGCCAGCAGCCAAGTGGCGGGCGGTGGATCACCCCTCCACTTT. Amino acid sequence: CASSQVAGGGSPLHF.